This passage covers 2 T cell receptor beta chains from one sample sequenced in a study of shared clonotypes between healthy human individuals (dated by TCRdb to 2020 to 2022). Library generation was performed with the immunoSEQ multiplex PCR assay. Entries here come from immuneACCESS through TCRdb and include only in-frame sequences with V and J called. Some clones fail to appear in such tables; in the studies checked, an unresolved V gene covers under half of the shortfall, and the cause of the remainder is unknown. This sample lists 1.5 million to 1.9 million clones; under 99% were detected once. The top ten clones comprise around 0.47% of the sample. The material sequenced was naive CD4+ T cells sorted from blood. In the paper's terms, the cell subset or site label means: CD45RA+ positively selected. These receptors were obtained from a man between 25 and 39 years old in good health.

This clone was counted a single time. The V call is TRBV7-3, the J call TRBJ2-7; 8 bases are a match to TRBD1. This CDR3 spans 15 amino acids. The germline V gene encodes CDR1 SGHTA and CDR2 FQGTGA. The trim removed 2 bases at V and 1 base at J, leaving 4 bases unmatched. The chain's CDR3 is CASSLAGTGSYEQYF. The CDR3 nucleotides read TGTGCCAGCAGCTTAGCCGGGACAGGTTCCTACGAGCAGTACTTC.

This chain uses TRBV10-3 with TRBJ2-1, with 13 positions matching TRBD2. Trimming cost V 6 bases and J 7 bases; bases outside gene matches: 3. CDR1 and CDR2 from the germline V gene are ENHRY and SYGVKD. The CDR3 totals 14 residues. This chain's CDR3 is CAIRSTSGRNEQFF. The CDR3 DNA follows: TGTGCCATCAGATCGACTAGCGGGAGGAATGAGCAGTTCTTC.